This TCR beta chain comes out of a study of CXCR3-negative and CXCR3-positive naive CD8 T cells. The study, taken as a whole, reports: Researchers reported similar TRBV-TRBJ usage in naive CXCR3-negative and CXCR3-positive cells, though memory differed.

As for this clonotype: Its antigen is unidentified.

In preparing the TRB cDNA libraries, 5' RACE with UMI labels was used. From its re-call of the 5' RACE reads, TCRdb lists each CDR3 protein once, without DNA. Its listing shows 50,000 to 65,000 distinct CDR3 sequences. What was sequenced was naive CXCR3- CD8+ T cells from blood. Subset: CD45RO-CCR7+CD27+CD95- naive CD8+ T cells lacking CXCR3 (TNR3-). The sequence was collected from a human donor in good health. Some clones in this sample may be carry-over from other donors' samples.

CDR3 loop: CSVEAQRTDVYEQYF. V and J are TRBV29-1 and TRBJ2-7; TCRdb's D call of TRBD1 is untestable without DNA. The CDR3 extends over 15 amino acids. Looked up from germline, CDR1 is SQVTM and CDR2 is ANQGSEA.